One and the same sample provided the 28 T cell receptor beta chains below, sequenced in a study of human T cells and chemical hapten exposure. Library preparation tagged each individual cDNA molecule with a unique molecular identifier. Each CDR3 protein is one row after TCRdb ran MiXCR on the reads. The sample lists about 120,000 distinct CDR3 sequences, approximately 9% occurring once. It was unfractionated whole blood from which total RNA was extracted. The sample taken for sequencing was whole blood. The receptors were gathered from a human donor in good health. Some clones in this sample may be carry-over from other donors' samples.

The rearrangement links TRBV5-1 to TRBJ2-1; D is uncertain. V lost 0 bases, J lost 4 bases, and 8 bases lay in between. The CDR3 totals 14 residues. In germline, CDR1 is SGHRS, CDR2 YFSETQ. The CDR3 loop reads CASSLGTDYNEQFF. CDR3 nucleotides: TGCGCCAGCAGCTTGGGGACCGATTACAATGAGCAGTTCTTC.

This clonotype has a count of ten or more. This chain connects TRBV29-1 to TRBJ1-1, with D perhaps TRBD1 (5 bases). V was clipped by 1 base and J by 7 bases, with 13 bases between them. This CDR3 is 13 amino acids long. Looked up from germline, CDR1 is SQVTM and CDR2 is ANQGSEA. The CDR3 nucleotides read TGCAGCGTTGAAGGGGGGGGGACCTATGAAGCTTTCTTT. It codes for CSVEGGGTYEAFF.

This clonotype was seen at least ten times. The V call is TRBV11-2, the J call TRBJ1-2; 11 bases agree with TRBD1. CDR3 length equals 16 residues. Germline V gene sequence: CDR1 SGHAT, CDR2 FQNNGV. The ends lost 1 base at V and 4 bases at J; junction bases unmatched: 5. The CDR3 loop is CASSLAGTGGAYGYTF. The CDR3 DNA sequence: TGTGCCAGCAGCTTAGCCGGGACAGGGGGGGCCTATGGCTACACCTTC.

The V call is TRBV14, the J call TRBJ2-1; maybe TRBD1 (6 bases). V lost 4 bases to trimming and J lost 8 bases, with 15 bases between them. There are 14 residues in the CDR3. Germline loops: CDR1 SGHDN, CDR2 FVKESK. This CDR3 reads CASSPYTGLDEQFF. For the CDR3, the DNA is TGTGCCAGCAGCCCGTACACAGGGTTGGATGAGCAGTTCTTC.

The rearrangement links TRBV6-5 to TRBJ1-5, with D possibly TRBD1 on 5 matching bases. Germline V gene sequence: CDR1 MNHEY, CDR2 SVGAGI. V was clipped by 0 bases and J by 0 bases, with 6 bases between them. The CDR3 contains 15 residues. The CDR3, as DNA: TGTGCCAGCAGTTACTCTGGGGGTAGCAATCAGCCCCAGCATTTT. Amino acids: CASSYSGGSNQPQHF.

This rearrangement joins TRBV12-3 or TRBV12-4 to TRBJ2-1, with D maybe TRBD1 (5 bases). The germline V and J ends were trimmed by 4 bases and 9 bases, with 10 bases remaining between them. The length of the CDR3 is 12 residues. The chain's CDR3 is CASSSQGGEQFF. The CDR3 coding sequence is TGTGCCAGCAGTTCGCAGGGCGGTGAGCAGTTCTTC.

The chain has TRBV7-9 and TRBJ2-3; 10 bases match TRBD1. J gave up 3 bases and V 4 bases, and 7 bases lay outside the gene matches. From germline, CDR1 is SEHNR and CDR2 FQNEAQ (reference sequence). The length of the CDR3 is 16 residues. In DNA, the CDR3 is TGTGCCAGCAGCTCGATGACAGGGGGCTTGACAGATACGCAGTATTTT. Translating gives CASSSMTGGLTDTQYF.

Only a few counts were recorded for this clonotype. The V and J genes are TRBV7-2 and TRBJ2-1, with unresolved D. V dropped 0 bases and J dropped 0 bases, with 9 bases sitting between them. Per germline, CDR1 SGHTA and CDR2 FQGNSA. This CDR3 has 16 residues. The CDR3 sequence: CASSLATRASYNEQFF. CDR3 coding DNA: TGTGCCAGCAGCTTAGCCACACGGGCCTCCTACAATGAGCAGTTCTTC.

The chain links TRBV10-3 to TRBJ2-7; D unclear. The CDR3 consists of 15 residues. V lost 0 bases, J lost 0 bases, and 9 bases lay in between. The germline CDR1 and CDR2 sequences are ENHRY and SYGVKD. CDR3 loop: CAISESSEHSYEQYF. The CDR3, as DNA: TGTGCCATCAGTGAGTCCAGCGAACACTCCTACGAGCAGTACTTC.

The table lists this clonotype with a count of one. The V call is TRBV2, the J call TRBJ2-3; D uncertain. Germline lookup yields CDR1 SNHLY and CDR2 FYNNEI. Trimming stripped 7 bases from V and 1 base from J, with 15 bases between. The CDR3 runs 15 residues. The CDR3 loop reads CASTTDGQRTDTQYF. The CDR3 bases are TGTGCCAGCACTACGGACGGGCAACGCACAGATACGCAGTATTTT. Based on the CDR3 plus reference TRBV2 and TRBJ2-3, the full variable domain is EPEVTQTPSHQVTQMGQEVILRCVPISNHLYFYWYRQILGQKVEFLVSFYNNEISEKSEIFDDQFSVERPDGSNFTLKIRSTKLEDSAMYFCASTTDGQRTDTQYFGPGTRLTVL.

This clonotype has more than one count but fewer than ten. The V and J genes are TRBV7-2 and TRBJ1-6; no definite D call. Germline V gives CDR1 SGHTA, CDR2 FQGNSA. The CDR3 runs to 15 residues. V was trimmed by 4 bases and J by 9 bases, leaving 16 bases between them. The DNA of the CDR3 is TGTGCCAGCAGCTCTAAACGGATCGGGGTTTCACCCCTCCACTTT. Translating gives CASSSKRIGVSPLHF.

The chain carries TRBV27 and TRBJ2-6; 10 bases are shared with TRBD1. V was pared by 4 bases and J by 0 bases, with 0 bases of the junction left unmatched. This CDR3 has 16 residues. Germline V gene sequence: CDR1 MNHEY, CDR2 SMNVEV (reference sequence). Here the CDR3 reads CASSWTGGSGANVLTF. The DNA for the CDR3 is TGTGCCAGCAGTTGGACAGGGGGCTCTGGGGCCAACGTCCTGACTTTC.

This clonotype has a handful of counts. The J gene is TRBJ1-2, the V gene TRBV5-1; TRBD1 might be the D (6 bases). CDR3 length equals 14 residues. Trimming removed 4 bases at V and 3 bases at J, with 13 bases between. From germline, CDR1 is SGHRS and CDR2 YFSETQ. The chain's CDR3 is CASSRTAGDYGYTF. The CDR3 DNA reads TGCGCCAGCAGCCGGACAGCGGGGGACTATGGCTACACCTTC.

This clonotype was seen a handful of times. The chain employs TRBV20-1 and TRBJ2-1, with D possibly being TRBD2 (6 bases). Trimming left V 2 bases short and J 4 bases short, with 12 bases between. The CDR3 consists of 14 residues. Looked up from germline, CDR1 is DFQATT and CDR2 is SNEGSKA (reference sequence). CDR3 protein: CSARRSGGYNEQFF. DNA of the CDR3: TGCAGTGCTAGAAGGTCCGGGGGATACAATGAGCAGTTCTTC.

The V call is TRBV25-1, the J call TRBJ2-3; 10 bases are a match to TRBD1. CDR1 and CDR2 from the germline V gene are MGHDK and SYGVNS. The CDR3 spans 17 residues. Trimming removed 1 base from V and 0 bases from J; junction bases left unmatched: 4. This CDR3 reads CASSEFGTGASTDTQYF. The CDR3 region has the DNA TGTGCCAGCAGTGAATTTGGGACAGGGGCTAGCACAGATACGCAGTATTTT.

The rearrangement uses TRBV10-3 and TRBJ1-5; TRBD1 matches 7 bases. The CDR3 totals 13 residues. With 5 bases clipped from V and 7 bases from J, the junction kept 5 bases outside the gene matches. From germline, CDR1 is ENHRY and CDR2 SYGVKD. The CDR3 spells CAISKQGRQPQHF. The CDR3 DNA follows: TGTGCCATCAGTAAACAGGGGCGGCAGCCCCAGCATTTT.

V usage is TRBV11-1 and J usage is TRBJ1-1; 8 positions match TRBD1. Trimming cost V 5 bases and J 7 bases; bases outside gene matches: 9. Germline lookup yields CDR1 SGHAT and CDR2 FQDESV (reference sequence). This CDR3 contains 14 residues. CDR3 loop: CASSPIQGAGEAFF. The CDR3 DNA sequence: TGTGCCAGCAGCCCCATTCAGGGGGCAGGTGAAGCTTTCTTT. Supplemented by reference TRBV11-1 and TRBJ1-1, the full variable domain reads EAEVAQSPRYKITEKSQAVAFWCDPISGHATLYWYRQILGQGPELLVQFQDESVVDDSQLPKDRFSAERLKGVDSTLKIQPAELGDSAMYLCASSPIQGAGEAFFGQGTRLTVV.

This chain joins TRBV3-1 and TRBJ1-1; D perhaps matches TRBD1 (5 bases). The CDR3 has 12 amino acids. V lost 4 bases and J 10 bases, leaving 13 bases between the germline ends. Germline assignment: CDR1 LGHDT and CDR2 YNNKEL (reference sequence). CDR3 nucleotide sequence: TGTGCCAGCAGCCCCCCAAGGGGAAGAGCTTTCTTT. This translates into CASSPPRGRAFF. The variable domain in full, completed from reference TRBV3-1 and TRBJ1-1, reads DTAVSQTPKYLVTQMGNDKSIKCEQNLGHDTMYWYKQDSKKFLKIMFSYNNKELIINETVPNRFSPKSPDKAHLNLHINSLELGDSAVYFCASSPPRGRAFFGQGTRLTVV.

This chain joins TRBV11-2 and TRBJ2-2, with 7 bases lining up with TRBD1. The CDR3 contains 16 residues. Trimming at V came to 5 bases and at J to 4 bases, leaving 10 bases not matched to a gene. Germline CDR1 reads SGHAT; CDR2 reads FQNNGV. CDR3 sequence reads: CASSPSGQLLTGELFF. Written as DNA, the CDR3 is TGTGCCAGCAGCCCCTCGGGACAGCTACTCACCGGGGAGCTGTTTTTT.

A remark on this clonotype: A much larger clonotype is one base distant, so this may be a read error. Given the absence of the conserved phenylalanine or tryptophan at the CDR3 end, a read error is likely. The chain links TRBV6-2 or TRBV6-3 to TRBJ1-5, with 9 bases fitting TRBD1. The V gene end was trimmed by 4 bases and the J gene end by 5 bases; junction bases not matched to a gene: 3. Germline assignment: CDR1 MNHEY and CDR2 SVGEGT. The CDR3 has 14 amino acids. CDR3 DNA: TGTGCCAGCAGTTCGGGACAGGGATATCAGCCCCAGCATTAT. It encodes CASSSGQGYQPQHY.

This sequence joins TRBV5-4 and TRBJ2-3, with 10 positions matching TRBD2. Germline lookup yields CDR1 SGHNT and CDR2 YYREEE (reference sequence). V gave up 5 bases and J gave up 6 bases; unmatched junction bases: 9. The CDR3 is 15 amino acids. The CDR3 loop reads CASRTAGGRADTQYF. The CDR3, as DNA: TGTGCCAGCAGAACAGCGGGAGGGAGGGCGGATACGCAGTATTTT.

Here the CDR3 DNA reads TGTGCCAGCAGCTTAGCTTTTCGGGGACAAGAGACCCAGTACTTC. This codes for CASSLAFRGQETQYF. This chain links TRBV7-2 with TRBJ2-5, with D possibly being TRBD2 (5 bases). This CDR3 contains 15 residues. V lost 0 bases to trimming and J lost 2 bases, with 10 bases between them. The germline gives CDR1 SGHTA, CDR2 FQGNSA.

Many counts were recorded for this clonotype. The chain links TRBV2 to TRBJ1-2; D may be TRBD1 (6 bases). Trimming left V 3 bases short and J 5 bases short, with 13 bases between. This CDR3 is 14 amino acids long. In germline, CDR1 is SNHLY, CDR2 FYNNEI. The CDR3 sequence: CASSDRGRRYGYTF. The CDR3 DNA follows: TGTGCCAGCAGTGACAGGGGAAGGAGGTATGGCTACACCTTC.

The CDR3 reads CASRGGTAEKLFF. The CDR3 nucleotides are TGCGCCAGCAGGGGAGGCACAGCGGAAAAACTGTTTTTT. The V call is TRBV10-2, the J call TRBJ1-4; no clear D gene. This CDR3 has 13 amino acids. The germline V gene encodes CDR1 WSHSY and CDR2 SAAADI. The V end lost 6 bases, the J end lost 8 bases, and 13 bases lay between the germline ends.

The chain employs TRBV6-5 and TRBJ2-7; D may correspond to TRBD1 or TRBD2 (5 bases each). This CDR3 has 15 residues. Per the germline V gene, CDR1 is MNHEY and CDR2 is SVGAGI. V lost 5 bases, J lost 1 base, and 15 bases lay in between. The CDR3 sequence: CASSDRGDGSYEQYF. In DNA, the CDR3 is TGTGCCAGCAGTGATCGGGGCGACGGATCCTACGAGCAGTACTTC.

This clonotype has a handful of counts. The chain employs TRBV5-6 and TRBJ1-1; 9 bases fit TRBD1. CDR1 and CDR2 from the germline V gene are SGHDT and YYEEEE. CDR3 size: 15 residues. V trimming: 4 bases; J trimming: 2 bases; junction bases outside the gene matches: 6. The CDR3 sequence is CASSLLDRGNTEAFF. CDR3 in DNA: TGTGCCAGCAGCCTACTGGACAGGGGAAACACTGAAGCTTTCTTT. Full variable domain (outside the CDR3, taken from reference TRBV5-6 and TRBJ1-1): DAGVTQSPTHLIKTRGQQVTLRCSPKSGHDTVSWYQQALGQGPQFIFQYYEEEERQRGNFPDRFSGHQFPNYSSELNVNALLLGDSALYLCASSLLDRGNTEAFFGQGTRLTVV.

This clonotype was detected only a few times. The DNA of the CDR3 is TGTGCCAGCAGATCCCCCCCGGAGACCCAGTACTTC. Translating it yields CASRSPPETQYF. The chain links TRBV12-3 or TRBV12-4 to TRBJ2-5; no reliable D call. V was trimmed by 6 bases and J by 5 bases, leaving 10 bases between them. This CDR3 is 12 amino acids long.

V is TRBV12-5 and J is TRBJ2-7; TRBD2 matches 13 bases. This CDR3 has 17 residues. Germline CDR1 and CDR2: LGHNT and FRNRAP. J was trimmed by 1 base and V by 1 base; bases with no gene match: 4. The DNA of the CDR3 is TGTGCTAGTGGTTTGGCCCCGGGACTAGCGGGATCCTACGAGCAGTACTTC. Protein product: CASGLAPGLAGSYEQYF.